This T cell receptor (beta chain) was identified during a study of T cell responses to AZD1222 COVID-19 vaccine. As for this clone: The antigen remains undetermined.

CDR3 length: 14 residues. Per germline, CDR1 LGHNA and CDR2 YNFKEQ. Trimming removed 5 bases from V and 5 bases from J; junction bases left unmatched: 4. Sequencing used immunoSEQ multiplex PCR; TCRdb keeps in-frame clones, though not all of them. The sample lists some 170,000 clones, approximately 88% occurring once. The study's findings and limits: Females made up more of the donors, who were largely white British, and clonal diversity may have come out too low. At baseline, just five or six AZD1222 recipients tested seropositive. Nearly half of spike-specific TCRs reportedly go after variant regions that carry no mutations. Repertoire samples came only from after the peak T cell response.

This chain joins TRBV4-2 and TRBJ2-2; TRBD1 matches 8 bases. Sequencing was performed on peripheral blood, taken 28 days after the second AZD1222 dose. The sequence derives from an adult who received the AZD1222 COVID-19 vaccine. The CDR3 loop reads CASSGQGVTGELFF. CDR3 DNA sequence: TGTGCCAGCAGCGGACAGGGAGTAACCGGGGAGCTGTTTTTT.